Presented here are 10 T cell receptor beta chains from one specimen sequenced in a study of identical twins. Using its own MiXCR run on the 5' RACE reads, TCRdb lists one record per CDR3 protein. The table includes 420,000 or so distinct CDR3 sequences, approximately 17% detected once. Sample: naive T cells sorted from blood. These TCRs come from a man aged 45 to 65 in good health.

The chain links TRBV9 to TRBJ2-5, with D hard to call. The CDR3 spans 15 residues. The V and J ends lost 0 bases and 5 bases respectively, with 14 bases between them. Germline V gene sequence: CDR1 SGDLS, CDR2 YYNGEE. The CDR3 protein is CASSVGAGSRETQYF. Here the CDR3 DNA reads TGTGCCAGCAGCGTAGGAGCCGGTAGTAGGGAGACCCAGTACTTC.

This clonotype was observed at least ten times. This chain uses TRBV2 with TRBJ2-5; either TRBD1 or TRBD2 may fit D (5 bases each). Germline CDR1 and CDR2: SNHLY and FYNNEI. Deletions cut 5 bases from V and 8 bases from J, with 12 bases between. CDR3 length: 12 residues. The CDR3 here is CASSWTGRTQYF. For the CDR3, the DNA is TGTGCCAGCAGTTGGACGGGACGAACCCAGTACTTC.

This chain uses TRBV4-2 with TRBJ2-7, with TRBD2 matching 9 bases. Germline loops: CDR1 LGHNA, CDR2 YNFKEQ. With 1 base clipped from V and 1 base from J, the junction kept 11 bases outside the gene matches. The CDR3 contains 18 residues. The chain's CDR3 is CASSQGGLASSRSYEQYF. The CDR3 nucleotides are TGTGCCAGCAGCCAAGGGGGACTAGCTTCGTCCAGATCCTACGAGCAGTACTTC.

This clonotype showed up just a few times. The genes are TRBV10-3 and TRBJ1-5, with D unresolved. The CDR3 is 17 amino acids. The V end was cut by 5 bases, the J end by 4 bases, with 21 bases between. Germline V gene sequence: CDR1 ENHRY, CDR2 SYGVKD. The CDR3 here is CAISNTEKRATNQPQHF. In DNA, the CDR3 is TGTGCCATCAGTAACACCGAAAAGAGGGCCACGAATCAGCCCCAGCATTTT.

The rearrangement links TRBV28 to TRBJ2-7; the match to TRBD2 covers 8 bases. Germline CDR1 and CDR2: MDHEN and SYDVKM. After removal of 4 bases from V and 2 bases from J, the junction contained 7 bases not matched to a gene. The CDR3 sequence is 15 residues long. The CDR3 DNA is TGTGCCAGCAGTTCGGGAGGGGGGACCGCCTACGAGCAGTACTTC. Translated: CASSSGGGTAYEQYF.

This chain joins TRBV7-2 and TRBJ1-6; 9 bases align to TRBD1. This CDR3 is 14 amino acids long. From germline, CDR1 is SGHTA and CDR2 FQGNSA. Trimming took 5 bases from V and 9 from J; bases not matched to a gene: 5. The CDR3 sequence: CASSHGQGRSPLHF. Written as DNA, the CDR3 is TGTGCCAGCAGCCACGGACAGGGGCGTTCACCCCTCCACTTT. The full variable domain, with the rest looked up from reference TRBV7-2 and TRBJ1-6, is GAGVSQSPSNKVTEKGKDVELRCDPISGHTALYWYRQSLGQGLEFLIYFQGNSAPDKSGLPSDRFSAERTGGSVSTLTIQRTQQEDSAVYLCASSHGQGRSPLHFGNGTRLTVT.

This chain links TRBV19 with TRBJ2-3; D uncertain. The V end lost 1 base, the J end lost 2 bases, and 10 bases lay between the germline ends. Germline-derived CDR1 and CDR2 are LNHDA and SQIVND (reference sequence). This CDR3 region has 15 residues. CDR3: CASSIGNTPTDTQYF. The CDR3 nucleotides are TGTGCCAGTAGTATAGGTAACACCCCCACAGATACGCAGTATTTT.

This clonotype showed up just a few times. The rearrangement uses TRBV20-1 and TRBJ1-1, with no clear D. Germline V gene sequence: CDR1 DFQATT, CDR2 SNEGSKA (reference sequence). V shed 1 base and J shed 7 bases, with 13 bases lying between them. This CDR3 is built from 13 residues. In DNA form, the CDR3 reads TGCAGTGCTAGAGTGGGAGGGCGAGGTGAAGCTTTCTTT. It translates to CSARVGGRGEAFF.

There are many counts of this clonotype. The chain links TRBV7-9 to TRBJ2-1; D gene uncertain. Germline V gene data show CDR1 as SEHNR and CDR2 as FQNEAQ (reference sequence). With 1 base removed from V and 6 bases from J, the gap between germline ends came to 4 bases. The CDR3 has 12 residues. The CDR3 here is CASSLGFNEQFF. The CDR3 bases are TGTGCCAGCAGCTTAGGTTTCAATGAGCAGTTCTTC.

Ten or more counts support this clonotype. This chain uses TRBV4-1 with TRBJ2-3; a possible D gene is TRBD2 (6 bases). The germline V gene encodes CDR1 MGHRA and CDR2 YSYEKL. The ends were cut back, 4 bases at V and 3 bases at J, with 20 bases in the middle. CDR3 size: 17 residues. In DNA form, the CDR3 reads TGCGCCAGCAGCCCTACCAACCAGGGAGGTGGGACAGATACGCAGTATTTT. It specifies CASSPTNQGGGTDTQYF.